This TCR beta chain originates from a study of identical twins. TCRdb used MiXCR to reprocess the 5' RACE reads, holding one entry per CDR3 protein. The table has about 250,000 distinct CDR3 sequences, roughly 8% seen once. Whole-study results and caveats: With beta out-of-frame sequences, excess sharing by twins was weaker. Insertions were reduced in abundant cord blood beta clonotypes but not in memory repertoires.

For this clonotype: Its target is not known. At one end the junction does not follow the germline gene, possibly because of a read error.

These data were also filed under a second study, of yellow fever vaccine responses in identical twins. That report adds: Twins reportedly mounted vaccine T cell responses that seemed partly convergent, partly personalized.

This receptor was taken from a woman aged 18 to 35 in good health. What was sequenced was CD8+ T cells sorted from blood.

CDR3 nucleotide sequence: TGTGCCAGCAGCTTACGGGAACTGGACTACGAGCCGTACTTC. This sequence encodes CASSLRELDYEPYF. The J gene is TRBJ2-7, the V gene TRBV7-9; maybe TRBD2 (6 bases). The CDR3 covers 14 residues. Per the germline V gene, CDR1 is SEHNR and CDR2 is FQNEAQ (reference sequence).